One and the same sample provided the 5 T cell receptor beta chains below, sequenced in a study of tumor and adjacent non-tumor tissue in lung cancer. The template was RNA from unsorted bulk tissue. Distant lung tissue was collected more than 3 cm away from the tumor edge. Three rounds of nested PCR, following a modified ARM-PCR protocol, produced the TCRbeta library. TCRdb independently ran MiXCR on the multiplex PCR reads; one entry per CDR3 protein. The sample has more than 85,000 distinct CDR3 sequences, approximately 60% seen once. Material for sequencing was distant non-tumor lung tissue. These receptors all stem from a young man with non-small cell lung cancer.

About this clonotype itself: A read error is possible here, since a much larger clone lies one base away. This chain uses TRBV20-1 with TRBJ1-1; the D gene is possibly TRBD1 (6 bases). Germline V gene lookup returns CDR1 DFQATT and CDR2 SNEGSKA (reference sequence). CDR3 length equals 15 residues. The chain's CDR3 is CSTRDAGQSNTEAFF. The CDR3, as DNA: TGCAGTACTAGAGACGCGGGACAATCGAACACTGAAGCTTTCTTT.

A note on this clonotype: Mismatch with germline at one junction end may stem from a read error. This chain connects TRBV11-2 to TRBJ2-3, with 8 bases fitting TRBD1. Per germline, CDR1 SGHAT and CDR2 FQNNGV. This CDR3 has 18 amino acids. This CDR3 is CASSPRHLQGVSIDTKYF. In DNA form, the CDR3 reads TGTGCCAGCAGCCCGCGCCACCTACAGGGGGTGAGCATAGATACGAAGTACTTT. Looking up the rest from reference TRBV11-2 and TRBJ2-3 gives the full variable domain: EAGVAQSPRYKIIEKRQSVAFWCNPISGHATLYWYQQILGQGPKLLIQFQNNGVVDDSQLPKDRFSAERLKGVDSTLKIQPAKLEDSAVYLCASSPRHLQGVSIDTKYFGPGTRLTVL.

With respect to this clonotype: The germline gene is not matched at one end of the junction; a read error may be the cause. The chain combines TRBV20-1 with TRBJ2-2; a weak D match, TRBD2 (5 bases). Germline V gene data show CDR1 as DFQATT and CDR2 as SNEGSKA (reference sequence). The CDR3 consists of 13 residues. CDR3: CSTNTRLPGELLF. CDR3 coding DNA: TGCAGTACTAACACCCGGTTACCCGGGGAGCTGCTTTTT.

Comments on this clonotype: One end of the junction varies from germline; a read error may be responsible. V is TRBV7-3 and J is TRBJ1-6; TRBD1 matches 7 bases. Per the germline V gene, CDR1 is SGHTA and CDR2 is FQGTGA. The length of the CDR3 is 14 residues. The CDR3 nucleotides read TGTGCCAACAGCTCCACAGGGGTCAATTCACCCCTCCACTTT. It translates to CANSSTGVNSPLHF.

With respect to this clonotype: At one boundary the junction diverges from the germline segment, which might be a read error. V is TRBV10-3 and J is TRBJ1-6; possibly TRBD1 for D (5 bases). Germline V gives CDR1 ENHRY, CDR2 SYGVKD. The CDR3 is made up of 15 amino acids. CDR3 protein: CPITPDISYNSPIHF. The CDR3 DNA is TGTCCCATCACCCCGGACATCTCCTATAATTCACCCATCCACTTT.